These 24 T cell receptor beta chains were all obtained from the same sample, sequenced in a study of OX40 agonist ivuxolimab in advanced cancers. Only in-frame clones appear in the TCRdb table, and some are missing; sequencing was by immunoSEQ multiplex PCR. There are about 86,000 clones in the sample; less than 95% occur only once, and roughly 9.4% lies in the top ten. The sample here was CD4+ or CD8+ T cells sorted from blood, taken in a trial of the OX40 agonist ivuxolimab. These receptors originate from an adult with an advanced solid tumor such as melanoma, head and neck, liver or kidney cancer.

The chain uses TRBV7-9 and TRBJ2-1, with 8 bases matching TRBD2. After removal of 5 bases from V and 4 bases from J, the junction contained 10 bases not matched to a gene. Per the germline V gene, CDR1 is SEHNR and CDR2 is FQNEAQ (reference sequence). The CDR3 runs 16 residues. CDR3 in amino acids: CASSRGGTRNYNEQFF. The CDR3 DNA is TGTGCCAGCAGCAGGGGCGGGACTAGAAATTACAATGAGCAGTTCTTC.

The rearrangement links TRBV27 to TRBJ1-5, with unresolved D. Trimming removed 4 bases from V and 3 bases from J, with 7 bases in between. Germline V gives CDR1 MNHEY, CDR2 SMNVEV (reference sequence). CDR3 length: 13 amino acids. The CDR3 nucleotides read TGTGCCAGCAGTTCAAGACACAATCAGCCCCAGCATTTT. This encodes CASSSRHNQPQHF.

This chain joins TRBV27 and TRBJ2-3, with 8 bases that match TRBD2. The germline V gene encodes CDR1 MNHEY and CDR2 SMNVEV (reference sequence). V lost 3 bases, J lost 2 bases, and 19 bases stayed unmatched. The CDR3 extends over 20 amino acids. As DNA, the CDR3 is TGTGCCAGCAGTTTGTTTTCCGGATTTACCGCGACTAGCGACACAGATACGCAGTATTTT. Translation: CASSLFSGFTATSDTDTQYF.

V is TRBV30 and J is TRBJ1-2; TRBD1 might be the D (5 bases). Germline V gene sequence: CDR1 GTSNPN, CDR2 SVGIG (reference sequence). V shed 1 base and J shed 7 bases, with 7 bases lying between them. CDR3 length: 11 residues. CDR3 sequence: CAWSGRAGYTF. CDR3 bases: TGTGCCTGGAGTGGCAGGGCTGGCTACACCTTC.

The rearrangement joins TRBV9 to TRBJ2-1; 10 nucleotides agree with TRBD1. Germline assignment: CDR1 SGDLS and CDR2 YYNGEE. J lost 8 bases, V lost 4 bases, and 9 bases had no gene match. The CDR3 has 15 amino acids. Here the CDR3 DNA reads TGTGCCAGCAGCCCCACCGGGACAGGGGTGCATGAGCAGTTCTTC. It translates to CASSPTGTGVHEQFF.

V is TRBV27 and J is TRBJ2-3; 8 bases agree with TRBD2. V was pared by 3 bases and J by 2 bases, with 7 bases of the junction left unmatched. CDR1 is MNHEY, CDR2 SMNVEV, per germline (reference sequence). This CDR3 has 16 residues. The CDR3 region is CASSFGAGGPTDTQYF. The DNA for the CDR3 is TGTGCCAGCAGTTTCGGGGCGGGAGGCCCCACAGATACGCAGTATTTT.

The CDR3: CASSDRGTDGYTF. The DNA of the CDR3 is TGTGCCAGTAGTGACAGGGGGACAGATGGCTACACCTTC. The chain recombines TRBV19 with TRBJ1-2; 9 bases match TRBD1. V gave up 5 bases and J gave up 6 bases; unmatched junction bases: 4. Per the germline V gene, CDR1 is LNHDA and CDR2 is SQIVND (reference sequence). The CDR3 has 13 residues.

The chain has TRBV18 and TRBJ2-7, with D unresolved. The V gene's germline CDR1 is KGHSH and CDR2 LQKENI. Trimming shortened V by 3 bases and J by 4 bases, and 16 bases separated the two germline ends. The CDR3 is 15 amino acids. This CDR3 reads CASSPGLGEAYEQYF. The DNA for the CDR3 is TGTGCCAGCTCACCGGGCCTAGGTGAGGCGTACGAGCAGTACTTC.

This chain joins TRBV2 and TRBJ2-5, with D possibly being TRBD1 (5 bases). The CDR3 runs 12 residues. Per the germline V gene, CDR1 is SNHLY and CDR2 is FYNNEI. V gave up 10 bases and J gave up 1 base, with 10 bases separating them. This chain's CDR3 is CATRTTQETQYF. Here the CDR3 DNA reads TGTGCCACCCGGACAACCCAAGAGACCCAGTACTTC. The full variable domain, rest sourced from reference TRBV2 and TRBJ2-5, is EPEVTQTPSHQVTQMGQEVILRCVPISNHLYFYWYRQILGQKVEFLVSFYNNEISEKSEIFDDQFSVERPDGSNFTLKIRSTKLEDSAMYFCATRTTQETQYFGPGTRLLVL.

This chain joins TRBV7-3 and TRBJ2-7; 11 positions agree with TRBD2. J gave up 4 bases and V 4 bases, and 6 bases lay outside the gene matches. The CDR3 sequence is 15 residues long. Germline V gene data show CDR1 as SGHTA and CDR2 as FQGTGA. The chain's CDR3 is CASSSLAGDIYEQYF. CDR3 nucleotide sequence: TGTGCCAGCAGCTCACTAGCGGGAGACATATACGAGCAGTACTTC.

The J gene is TRBJ1-4, the V gene TRBV9; 10 nucleotides line up with TRBD1. This CDR3 contains 15 residues. Germline-derived CDR1 and CDR2 are SGDLS and YYNGEE. V trimming: 0 bases; J trimming: 6 bases; junction bases outside the gene matches: 2. This CDR3 reads CASSVGGTGDEKLFF. CDR3 DNA sequence: TGTGCCAGCAGCGTAGGAGGGACAGGGGATGAAAAACTGTTTTTT.

The chain recombines TRBV19 with TRBJ2-6; the D is unclear. This CDR3 is built from 14 residues. Germline-derived CDR1 and CDR2 are LNHDA and SQIVND (reference sequence). V lost 5 bases to trimming and J lost 3 bases, with 8 bases between them. The CDR3 DNA is TGTGCCAGTAGTGAACGGAGTGGGGCCAACGTCCTGACTTTC. This translates into CASSERSGANVLTF.

J is TRBJ2-5 and V is TRBV25-1, with D possibly TRBD1 on 6 matching bases. Germline CDR1 is MGHDK and CDR2 is SYGVNS. Trimming left V 0 bases short and J 5 bases short, with 10 bases between. This CDR3 region has 14 residues. CDR3 region: CASSEYRGAETQYF. In DNA form, the CDR3 reads TGTGCCAGCAGTGAATACAGGGGAGCCGAGACCCAGTACTTC.

This chain uses TRBV2 with TRBJ1-1; TRBD1 agrees at 9 bases. CDR1 SNHLY and CDR2 FYNNEI come from the germline V gene. There are 15 residues in the CDR3. Trimming removed 8 bases from V and 5 bases from J; junction bases left unmatched: 12. This CDR3 is CASGLTGTGMTEAFF. The DNA for the CDR3 is TGTGCCAGCGGCTTGACCGGGACAGGGATGACTGAAGCTTTCTTT. Supplemented by reference TRBV2 and TRBJ1-1, the full variable domain reads EPEVTQTPSHQVTQMGQEVILRCVPISNHLYFYWYRQILGQKVEFLVSFYNNEISEKSEIFDDQFSVERPDGSNFTLKIRSTKLEDSAMYFCASGLTGTGMTEAFFGQGTRLTVV.

The chain is built from TRBV5-3 and TRBJ1-5; unclear D gene. TRBV5-3 is an ORF, with its function uncertain. This CDR3 is 16 amino acids long. Deletions cut 0 bases from V and 2 bases from J, with 12 bases between. The CDR3 nucleotides read TGTGCCAGAAGCTTGGCCGAGGCCCTCGGCAATCAGCCCCAGCATTTT. This codes for CARSLAEALGNQPQHF.

The chain is built from TRBV21-1 and TRBJ1-1. TRBV21-1 is recorded as a pseudogene. CDR3 length equals 14 residues. The CDR3 protein is CASSKFPKFTEAFF. The DNA for the CDR3 is TGTGCCAGCAGCAAATTTCCGAAATTCACTGAAGCTTTCTTT.

CDR3 DNA sequence: TGTGCCAGCAGCTTGTTAGGACAGACGGATAACTATGGCTACACCTTC. Protein product: CASSLLGQTDNYGYTF. V usage is TRBV5-6 and J usage is TRBJ1-2; a weak D match, TRBD1 (6 bases). CDR3 length equals 16 residues. Per the germline V gene, CDR1 is SGHDT and CDR2 is YYEEEE. V lost 1 base to trimming and J lost 1 base, with 14 bases between them.

The gene calls are TRBV5-1 and TRBJ2-7; D is ambiguous. Per germline, CDR1 SGHRS and CDR2 YFSETQ. CDR3 size: 15 residues. V was trimmed by 0 bases and J by 2 bases, leaving 12 bases between them. CDR3 coding DNA: TGCGCCAGCAGCTTGGATGGGGTAACTCCCTACGAGCAGTACTTC. As protein: CASSLDGVTPYEQYF.

V usage is TRBV6-5 and J usage is TRBJ2-5; maybe TRBD1 (5 bases). With the DNA end fitting TRBJ2-7 better, the J assignment may be wrong. The germline V gene has CDR1 MNHEY and CDR2 SVGAGI. The length of the CDR3 is 14 residues. Here the CDR3 DNA reads TGTGCCAGCAGCCTAAGCGACAGTACCTACGAGCAGTACTTC. It translates to CASSLSDSTYEQYF.

Comment on this clone: Other nucleotide sequences in the sample specify the same CDR3. V gene TRBV9 combines with J gene TRBJ1-1; D is ambiguous. The germline V gene encodes CDR1 SGDLS and CDR2 YYNGEE. This CDR3 contains 13 residues. V was clipped by 2 bases and J by 1 base, with 6 bases between them. In DNA, the CDR3 is TGTGCCAGCAGCGTTGCAGGGAACACTGAAGCTTTCTTT. Translated: CASSVAGNTEAFF.

The CDR3 DNA sequence: TGCAGCGGAGGGACAGGGCCCTCCTACGAGCAGTACTTC. Residues: CSGGTGPSYEQYF. The chain combines TRBV29-1 with TRBJ2-7; 9 bases are a match to TRBD1. The V gene end was trimmed by 7 bases and the J gene end by 0 bases; junction bases not matched to a gene: 4. Germline CDR1 is SQVTM and CDR2 is ANQGSEA. This CDR3 is 13 amino acids long.

This chain connects TRBV30 to TRBJ2-7, with D perhaps TRBD1 (6 bases). Looked up from germline, CDR1 is GTSNPN and CDR2 is SVGIG (reference sequence). V was clipped by 2 bases and J by 3 bases, with 14 bases between them. There are 14 residues in the CDR3. In DNA, the CDR3 is TGTGCCTGGAGTTCCCCGGGACAAATCTACGAGCAGTACTTC. Its translation is CAWSSPGQIYEQYF.

This clone was seen a single time. The chain has TRBV14 and TRBJ2-7, with a possible D match to TRBD2 (7 bases). This CDR3 is 15 amino acids long. The germline V gene encodes CDR1 SGHDN and CDR2 FVKESK. Trimming removed 1 base at V and 7 bases at J, with 17 bases between. CDR3 protein: CASSQGIRGAGEQYF. CDR3 bases: TGTGCCAGCAGCCAAGGCATACGGGGGGCGGGAGAGCAGTACTTC.

The chain employs TRBV19 and TRBJ1-1; 7 nucleotides match TRBD1. The CDR3 is 14 amino acids. Germline trimming cut 2 bases from V and 5 bases from J; bases unmatched to any gene: 5. Germline assignment: CDR1 LNHDA and CDR2 SQIVND (reference sequence). The CDR3 region has the DNA TGTGCCAGTAGTATATTTCAGGGGGGGACTGAAGCTTTCTTT. It yields the protein CASSIFQGGTEAFF.